Presented here are 13 T cell receptor beta chains from one specimen sequenced in a study of T cells in Graves' hyperthyroidism and ophthalmopathy. Amplification of TCR beta CDR3 regions was performed using RNA transcripts as template. During a first-round RT-PCR of the TCR CDR3, the HTBI primer set was used. TCRdb re-analysed the multiplex PCR reads in MiXCR, keeping a single row per CDR3 protein. This repertoire shows approximately 740,000 distinct CDR3 sequences, around 15% found once; its top ten account for roughly 10%. The sample comprised blood. The receptors derive from a woman aged 18-29 years with Graves' hyperthyroidism.

At least ten counts were recorded for this clonotype. The chain recombines TRBV20-1 with TRBJ2-7; D may match TRBD1 or TRBD2 (6 bases each). This CDR3 is 16 amino acids long. CDR1 is DFQATT, CDR2 SNEGSKA, per germline (reference sequence). Trimming stripped 1 base from V and 0 bases from J, with 16 bases between. The CDR3, as DNA: TGCAGTGCTAGAGCCTTCGGGGGCCTTAGCTCCTACGAGCAGTACTTC. Protein: CSARAFGGLSSYEQYF.

Many counts were recorded for this clonotype. The chain couples TRBV28 to TRBJ2-7; the D is unclear. The CDR3 loop spans 12 amino acids. The V gene's germline CDR1 is MDHEN and CDR2 SYDVKM. V was cut by 8 bases and J by 3 bases, with 11 bases left in between. CDR3 in amino acids: CASRKVGYEQYF. The DNA of the CDR3 is TGTGCCAGCCGAAAGGTGGGCTACGAGCAGTACTTC.

This clonotype was recorded many times. The chain carries TRBV7-2 and TRBJ2-1; 7 nucleotides agree with TRBD2. J lost 4 bases, V lost 5 bases, and 8 bases had no gene match. Germline CDR1 is SGHTA and CDR2 is FQGNSA. The CDR3 is 15 residues long. CDR3 nucleotides: TGTGCCAGCAGCCCCCACGGCGGGAGTTACAATGAGCAGTTCTTC. Translation gives CASSPHGGSYNEQFF.

In this sample, this clonotype turned up a few times. The CDR3 DNA is TGTGCCAGCAGTGAAGCGCAGGGCCGTAATTCACCCCTCCACTTT. This translates into CASSEAQGRNSPLHF. The chain uses TRBV2 and TRBJ1-6; D is possibly TRBD1 (5 bases). The germline CDR1 and CDR2 sequences are SNHLY and FYNNEI. CDR3 length: 15 residues. Trimming removed 0 bases from V and 6 bases from J, with 9 bases in between.

This clonotype was counted only a few times. The chain employs TRBV7-8 and TRBJ1-6; TRBD1 agrees at 9 bases. V shed 7 bases, J shed 7 bases, and the junction held 8 bases outside the gene matches. The CDR3 sequence is 15 residues long. Per the germline V gene, CDR1 is SGHVS and CDR2 is FQNEAQ. For the CDR3, the DNA is TGTGCCAGCACCATGGACAGGGGAGGAAATTCACCCCTCCACTTT. Residues: CASTMDRGGNSPLHF.

This clonotype was detected many times. The chain employs TRBV18 and TRBJ1-5, with a weak D call TRBD1 (5 bases). The CDR3 totals 14 residues. V lost 6 bases, J lost 11 bases, and 20 bases lay in between. The germline V gene has CDR1 KGHSH and CDR2 LQKENI. The CDR3 DNA is TGTGCCAGCTCCCCCGATGAAGGACAAAGCACCCAGCATTTT. Its translation is CASSPDEGQSTQHF.

Many counts were recorded for this clonotype. This chain joins TRBV28 and TRBJ1-5, with TRBD1 identical over 7 bases. The CDR3 consists of 15 residues. Germline V gene lookup returns CDR1 MDHEN and CDR2 SYDVKM. Unmatched junction bases numbered 11, after V lost 6 bases and J lost 6 bases. The CDR3 coding sequence is TGTGCCAGCAGCAGACTGACAGGGCCCCCTCAGCCCCAGCATTTT. Translating it yields CASSRLTGPPQPQHF.

In this sample, this clonotype turned up a few times. The J gene is TRBJ2-3, the V gene TRBV18, with a possible D match to TRBD1 (6 bases). The CDR3 spans 14 residues. With 2 bases removed from V and 6 bases from J, the gap between germline ends came to 12 bases. From germline, CDR1 is KGHSH and CDR2 LQKENI. The DNA for the CDR3 is TGTGCCAGCTCACCAGACCAGGGGACCGATACGCAGTATTTT. Translated: CASSPDQGTDTQYF.

This sequence joins TRBV6-9 and TRBJ2-7; possibly TRBD1 for D (6 bases). Germline CDR1 reads MNHGY; CDR2 reads SVAAGI. The CDR3 covers 15 residues. V was cut by 2 bases and J by 2 bases, with 13 bases left in between. The CDR3 DNA reads TGTGCCAGCAGTTATGGAACAGGGCTTACCTACGAGCAGTACTTC. Translating gives CASSYGTGLTYEQYF.

The table lists this clonotype with many counts. V is TRBV5-5 and J is TRBJ1-1; D gene ambiguous. V lost 3 bases and J lost 5, with 8 bases in between. This CDR3 is built from 12 residues. Germline assignment: CDR1 SGHKS and CDR2 YYEKEE (reference sequence). The CDR3 reads CASSWGGTEAFF. The CDR3 nucleotides are TGTGCCAGCAGCTGGGGAGGGACTGAAGCTTTCTTT.

The chain couples TRBV12-3 or TRBV12-4 to TRBJ2-3; TRBD2 agrees at 10 bases. V shed 7 bases and J 1 base; nucleotides not matched to a gene: 17. The CDR3 is made up of 19 amino acids. CDR3 in DNA: TGTGCCAGCACCCCAAGGGGGGGGGGACTAGCGTTGGGCACAGATACGCAGTATTTT. Translation gives CASTPRGGGLALGTDTQYF.

This clonotype has just a few counts. The chain is built from TRBV20-1 and TRBJ2-7, with TRBD1 matching over 9 bases. V lost 5 bases to trimming and J lost 2 bases; unmatched junction nucleotides: 7. The V gene's germline CDR1 is DFQATT and CDR2 SNEGSKA (reference sequence). The CDR3 consists of 14 residues. The CDR3 DNA reads as TGCAGTGCTGCAACGGGACAGGGTCCCTACGAGCAGTACTTC. Translating it yields CSAATGQGPYEQYF.

This clonotype was counted between two and nine times. The chain links TRBV5-1 to TRBJ2-1, with D hard to call. The CDR3 loop spans 16 amino acids. CDR1 is SGHRS and CDR2 is YFSETQ in the germline V gene. The V end was cut by 2 bases, the J end by 0 bases, with 12 bases between. Here the CDR3 DNA reads TGCGCCAGCAGCTTCTTCCAGGCGAGCTCCTACAATGAGCAGTTCTTC. Translating it yields CASSFFQASSYNEQFF.